Sequencing of this T cell receptor beta chain was carried out in a study of response to subunit inactivated influenza vaccine. From the RT-PCR reads, TCRdb called clonotypes with MiXCR, one entry per CDR3 protein. The data contain about 500,000 distinct CDR3 sequences, around 7.9% of them singletons. This clonotype was counted a few times. The antigen is not known. Overall study findings and caveats: Only a handful of new T cells, the authors suggested, are recruited with each seasonal influenza vaccination.

The CDR3 is 16 amino acids. V shed 3 bases, J shed 6 bases, and the junction held 2 bases outside the gene matches. The germline V gene encodes CDR1 KGHDR and CDR2 SFDVKD. Sample: PBMCs from blood, taken less than 25 months after vaccination. V usage is TRBV24-1 and J usage is TRBJ2-1; 15 bases align to TRBD2. This receptor was obtained from a man aged 50-75 years who received an inactivated influenza vaccine. The CDR3 bases are TGTGCCACCAGTGATCTGGGACTAGCGGGAGGCAATGAGCAGTTCTTC. It yields the protein CATSDLGLAGGNEQFF.